One and the same sample provided the 8 T cell receptor beta chains below, sequenced in a study of blood T cell repertoires in COVID-19. Generated by immunoSEQ multiplex PCR, the TCRdb table keeps only in-frame clones and is missing some. The sample has 100,000 or so clones; 91% are singletons. Sample: peripheral blood. The receptors originated from a human donor with active COVID-19. The donor label of this sample is uncertain.

The V call is TRBV6-5, the J call TRBJ2-3; TRBD2 matches at 9 bases. Germline V gene lookup returns CDR1 MNHEY and CDR2 SVGAGI. The CDR3 is 15 residues long. V shed 5 bases, J shed 4 bases, and the junction held 7 bases outside the gene matches. CDR3 residues: CASSTAGGGPDTQYF. The CDR3 DNA reads as TGTGCCAGCAGTACAGCGGGGGGAGGGCCAGATACGCAGTATTTT.

This chain joins TRBV19 and TRBJ2-5, with D uncertain. Germline V gives CDR1 LNHDA, CDR2 SQIVND (reference sequence). Between the trimmed V and J ends, which lost 1 base and 4 bases, there was a span of 13 bases. The CDR3 loop spans 15 amino acids. CDR3 nucleotide sequence: TGTGCCAGTAGTATAGGAGTAGTATCGGGAGAGACCCAGTACTTC. Its protein product is CASSIGVVSGETQYF.

This chain connects TRBV13 to TRBJ1-1; the D gene is possibly TRBD1 (5 bases). CDR3 length: 13 amino acids. Trimming cost V 5 bases and J 1 base, with 8 bases left between them. Germline CDR1 PRHDT, CDR2 FYEKMQ (reference sequence). The CDR3 DNA sequence: TGTGCCAGCAGCGCGACAGAGAACACTGAAGCTTTCTTT. Protein product: CASSATENTEAFF.

The table lists this clone with a few counts. The V call is TRBV18, the J call TRBJ1-2, with D perhaps matching TRBD1 (5 bases). The V gene's germline CDR1 is KGHSH and CDR2 LQKENI. The CDR3 consists of 12 residues. The ends were cut back, 3 bases at V and 10 bases at J, with 12 bases in the middle. The CDR3 DNA sequence: TGTGCCAGCTCACCCGCGGGGGGGGACTACACCTTC. Translated: CASSPAGGDYTF.

The chain uses TRBV19 and TRBJ1-5; 10 nucleotides align to TRBD1. From germline, CDR1 is LNHDA and CDR2 SQIVND (reference sequence). The CDR3 totals 14 residues. Unmatched junction bases numbered 1, after V lost 3 bases and J lost 5 bases. This CDR3 reads CASSMDRGYQPQHF. The CDR3 DNA is TGTGCCAGTAGTATGGACAGGGGGTATCAGCCCCAGCATTTT. Full variable domain (rest looked up from reference TRBV19 and TRBJ1-5): DGGITQSPKYLFRKEGQNVTLSCEQNLNHDAMYWYRQDPGQGLRLIYYSQIVNDFQKGDIAEGYSVSREKKESFPLTVTSAQKNPTAFYLCASSMDRGYQPQHFGDGTRLSIL.

The J gene is TRBJ1-1, the V gene TRBV7-8, with D unresolved. Trimming shortened V by 1 base and J by 0 bases, and 6 bases separated the two germline ends. There are 14 residues in the CDR3. Germline V gene sequence: CDR1 SGHVS, CDR2 FQNEAQ. CDR3 sequence reads: CASSLGSMNTEAFF. As DNA, the CDR3 is TGTGCCAGCAGCTTAGGCAGTATGAACACTGAAGCTTTCTTT.

The chain joins TRBV7-9 to TRBJ1-1; D uncertain. Trimming stripped 5 bases from V and 1 base from J, with 11 bases between. Germline CDR1 reads SEHNR; CDR2 reads FQNEAQ (reference sequence). The CDR3 has 14 residues. The CDR3 sequence: CASSPWTGNTEAFF. The CDR3 region has the DNA TGTGCCAGCAGCCCCTGGACTGGGAACACTGAAGCTTTCTTT. Using reference TRBV7-9 and TRBJ1-1 for the parts outside the CDR3, the full variable domain is DTGVSQNPRHKITKRGQNVTFRCDPISEHNRLYWYRQTLGQGPEFLTYFQNEAQLEKSRLLSDRFSAERPKGSFSTLEIQRTEQGDSAMYLCASSPWTGNTEAFFGQGTRLTVV.

V and J are TRBV3-1 (or the pseudogene TRBV3-2) and TRBJ1-3; the D gene is possibly TRBD1 (6 bases). Germline V gene data show CDR1 as LGHDT and CDR2 as YNNKEL (reference sequence). The germline V and J ends were trimmed by 11 bases and 0 bases, with 26 bases remaining between them. This CDR3 region has 18 residues. The CDR3 DNA follows: TGTGCCCGTGAGAAACCAGGGGTCCGTCGACTCTCTGGAAACACCATATATTTT. The encoded protein is CAREKPGVRRLSGNTIYF.